The TCR beta chain under discussion was sequenced for a study of blood T cell repertoires in COVID-19. Whole-study context: The origin of the acute and convalescent COVID-19 samples was the United States, Italy and Spain. The cDNA or gDNA used as material had been derived from T cells, B-cell-depleted T cells, or PBMCs.

The length of the CDR3 is 15 residues. Trimming removed 5 bases at V and 2 bases at J, with 15 bases between. Germline V gene data show CDR1 as SGHDT and CDR2 as YYEEEE. TCRdb's table, derived via immunoSEQ multiplex PCR, lists solely in-frame clones and lacks some. This sample has roughly 80,000 clones, with approximately 91% found just once. This clone was picked up one time. The clonotype was recovered from a man in his 60s with acute or convalescent COVID-19. This sequence joins TRBV5-6 and TRBJ2-3, with D possibly being TRBD1 (6 bases). Sequences were obtained from peripheral blood. The CDR3 DNA is TGTGCCAGCAGGCTCGGGACAAGGTACACAGATACGCAGTATTTT. Encoded protein: CASRLGTRYTDTQYF. Based on the CDR3 plus reference TRBV5-6 and TRBJ2-3, the full variable domain is DAGVTQSPTHLIKTRGQQVTLRCSPKSGHDTVSWYQQALGQGPQFIFQYYEEEERQRGNFPDRFSGHQFPNYSSELNVNALLLGDSALYLCASRLGTRYTDTQYFGPGTRLTVL.